This is a list of T cell receptor beta chains from one sample in a study of blood T cell repertoires in COVID-19. Clones were sequenced by immunoSEQ multiplex PCR, and TCRdb holds only the in-frame ones, with some missing. The sample holds 85,000 to 100,000 clones, over 60% seen once. Sequences were obtained from peripheral blood. These receptors were obtained from a man between 50 and 59 years old who had recovered from COVID-19. CDR3s include the opening cysteine and the closing phenylalanine or tryptophan. The D gene is left open where the match is weak. Some rows have no size entry. The others give once, few or many, or a class for an expanded clone.

>.|15|TRBJ1-1|TRBV27|.
TGTGCCAGCAGTTTCTCGCAGGGTTCGGGCACTGAAGCTTTCTTT
CASSFSQGSGTEAFF
>.|15|TRBJ2-2|TRBV5-1|TRBD2
TGCGCCAGCAGCCCGGGGCGGGAGAGGACCGGGGAGCTGTTTTTT
CASSPGRERTGELFF
>.|12|TRBJ2-7|TRBV12-3/TRBV12-4|.
TGTGCCAGCAGTGTACAGGGTTACGAGCAGTACTTC
CASSVQGYEQYF
>.|15|TRBJ2-3|TRBV18|TRBD2
TGTGCCAGCTCACCGGGACTAGGTAGCACAGATACGCAGTATTTT
CASSPGLGSTDTQYF
>.|14|TRBJ2-7|TRBV7-2|.
TGTGCCAGCAGCTTAGTATCCGGGAGTAACGAGCAGTACTTC
CASSLVSGSNEQYF
>.|15|TRBJ2-4|TRBV7-2|TRBD2
TGTGCCAGCAGCCAAAAACTAGCGGGAGTGAACATTCAGTACTTC
CASSQKLAGVNIQYF
>.|18|TRBJ2-7|TRBV7-9|TRBD2
TGTGCCAGCAGCTTAGGACTCGGGGGGGGCATCGAGTCGGACGAGCAGTACTTC
CASSLGLGGGIESDEQYF
>.|14|TRBJ1-1|TRBV6-2/TRBV6-3|.
TGTGCCAGCCGTTTGGCAGAACTGAACACTGAAGCTTTCTTT
CASRLAELNTEAFF
>.|14|TRBJ2-7|TRBV2|.
TGTGCCAGCAGTGAGGTAAATAGTCTAAACGAGCAGTACTTC
CASSEVNSLNEQYF
>.|16|TRBJ2-2|TRBV12-5|.
TGTGCTAGTGGTTTGGTCGGCGGGGGCGGCCCCGGGGAGCTGTTTTTT
CASGLVGGGGPGELFF
>many|14|TRBJ1-3|TRBV5-4|.
TGTGCCAGCAGCCGGACAGTCTCTGGAAACACCATATATTTT
CASSRTVSGNTIYF